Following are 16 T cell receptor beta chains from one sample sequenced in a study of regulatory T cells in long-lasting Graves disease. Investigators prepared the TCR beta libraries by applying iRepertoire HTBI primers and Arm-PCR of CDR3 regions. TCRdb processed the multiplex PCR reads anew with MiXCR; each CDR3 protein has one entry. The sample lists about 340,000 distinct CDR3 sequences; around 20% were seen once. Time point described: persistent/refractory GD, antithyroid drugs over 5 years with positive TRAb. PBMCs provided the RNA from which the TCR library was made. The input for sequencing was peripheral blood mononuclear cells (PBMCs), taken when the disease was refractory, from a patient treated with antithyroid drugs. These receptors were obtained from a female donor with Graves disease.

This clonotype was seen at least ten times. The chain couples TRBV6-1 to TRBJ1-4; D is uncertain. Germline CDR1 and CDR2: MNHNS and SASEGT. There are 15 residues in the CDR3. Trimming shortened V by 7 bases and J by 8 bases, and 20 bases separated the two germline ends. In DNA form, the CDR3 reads TGTGCCAGCACCAGGCAGTCGGGCAGAGGCGAAAAACTGTTTTTT. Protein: CASTRQSGRGEKLFF.

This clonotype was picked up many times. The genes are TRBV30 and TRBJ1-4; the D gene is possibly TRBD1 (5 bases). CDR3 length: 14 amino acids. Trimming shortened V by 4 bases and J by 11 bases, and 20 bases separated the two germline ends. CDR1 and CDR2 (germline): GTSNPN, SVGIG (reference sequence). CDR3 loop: CAWTTGLPGEKLFF. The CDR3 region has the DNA TGTGCCTGGACCACGGGACTCCCCGGGGAGAAACTGTTTTTT.

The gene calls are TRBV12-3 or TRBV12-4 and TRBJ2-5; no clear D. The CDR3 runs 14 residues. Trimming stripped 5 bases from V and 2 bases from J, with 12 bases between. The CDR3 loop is CASSEGPFQETQYF. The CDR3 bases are TGTGCCAGCAGTGAAGGACCCTTTCAAGAGACCCAGTACTTC.

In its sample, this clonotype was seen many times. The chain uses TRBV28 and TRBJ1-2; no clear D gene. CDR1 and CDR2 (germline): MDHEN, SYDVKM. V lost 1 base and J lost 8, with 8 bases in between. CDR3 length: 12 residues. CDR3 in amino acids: CASSLSPEGYTF. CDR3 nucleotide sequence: TGTGCCAGCAGTTTATCTCCCGAGGGCTACACCTTC.

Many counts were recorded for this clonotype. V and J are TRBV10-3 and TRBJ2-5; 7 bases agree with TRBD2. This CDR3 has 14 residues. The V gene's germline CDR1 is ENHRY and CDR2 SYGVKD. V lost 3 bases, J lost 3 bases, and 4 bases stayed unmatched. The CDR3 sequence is CAISDVGGEETQYF. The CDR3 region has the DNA TGTGCCATCAGTGACGTGGGGGGGGAAGAGACCCAGTACTTC.

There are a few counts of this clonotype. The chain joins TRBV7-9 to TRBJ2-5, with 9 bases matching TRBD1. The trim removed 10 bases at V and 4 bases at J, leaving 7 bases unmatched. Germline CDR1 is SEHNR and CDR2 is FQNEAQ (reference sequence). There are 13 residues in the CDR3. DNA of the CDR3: TGTGCCACGGTAGGGACAGGGCGAGAGACCCAGTACTTC. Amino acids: CATVGTGRETQYF. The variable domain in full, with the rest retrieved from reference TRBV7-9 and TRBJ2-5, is DTGVSQNPRHKITKRGQNVTFRCDPISEHNRLYWYRQTLGQGPEFLTYFQNEAQLEKSRLLSDRFSAERPKGSFSTLEIQRTEQGDSAMYLCATVGTGRETQYFGPGTRLLVL.

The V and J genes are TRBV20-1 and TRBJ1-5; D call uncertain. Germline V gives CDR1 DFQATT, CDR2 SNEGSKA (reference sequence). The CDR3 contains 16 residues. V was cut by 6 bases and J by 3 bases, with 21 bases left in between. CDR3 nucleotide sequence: TGCAGTGCGAGCCAAGGCGGATTAAGGGCCAATCAGCCCCAGCATTTT. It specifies CSASQGGLRANQPQHF.

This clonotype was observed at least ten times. In nucleotides, the CDR3 is TGTGCCTTCGCAACCGGGACAGGGTACACTGAAGCTTTCTTT. This encodes CAFATGTGYTEAFF. The rearrangement uses TRBV30 and TRBJ1-1; 9 bases agree with TRBD1. Germline-derived CDR1 and CDR2 are GTSNPN and SVGIG (reference sequence). Trimming at V came to 7 bases and at J to 3 bases, leaving 9 bases not matched to a gene. This CDR3 is 14 amino acids long.

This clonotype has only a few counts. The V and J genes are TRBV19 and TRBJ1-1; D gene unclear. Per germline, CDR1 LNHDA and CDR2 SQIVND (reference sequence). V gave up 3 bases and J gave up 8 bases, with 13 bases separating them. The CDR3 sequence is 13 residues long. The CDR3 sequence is CASSMRVLEEAFF. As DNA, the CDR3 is TGTGCCAGTAGTATGAGAGTCCTAGAGGAAGCTTTCTTT.

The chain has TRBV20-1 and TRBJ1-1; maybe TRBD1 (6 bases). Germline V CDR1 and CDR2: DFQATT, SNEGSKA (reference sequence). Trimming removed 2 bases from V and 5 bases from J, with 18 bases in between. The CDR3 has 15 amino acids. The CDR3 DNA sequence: TGCAGTGCTAGATTCGGCCAGGGGCGAAGGACTGAAGCTTTCTTT. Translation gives CSARFGQGRRTEAFF.

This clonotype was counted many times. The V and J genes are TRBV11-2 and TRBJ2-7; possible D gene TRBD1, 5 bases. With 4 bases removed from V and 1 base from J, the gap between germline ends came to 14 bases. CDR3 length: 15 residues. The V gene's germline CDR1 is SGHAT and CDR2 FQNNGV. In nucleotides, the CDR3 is TGTGCCAGCAGCTCCCACAGGTCCAGATCCTACGAGCAGTACTTC. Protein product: CASSSHRSRSYEQYF. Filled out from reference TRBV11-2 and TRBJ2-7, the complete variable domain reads EAGVAQSPRYKIIEKRQSVAFWCNPISGHATLYWYQQILGQGPKLLIQFQNNGVVDDSQLPKDRFSAERLKGVDSTLKIQPAKLEDSAVYLCASSSHRSRSYEQYFGPGTRLTVT.

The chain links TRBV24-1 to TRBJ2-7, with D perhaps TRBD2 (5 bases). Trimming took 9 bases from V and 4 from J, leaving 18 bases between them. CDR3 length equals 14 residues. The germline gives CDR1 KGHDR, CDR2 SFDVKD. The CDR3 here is CATGSRQVPYEQYF. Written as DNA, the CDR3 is TGTGCCACCGGGAGCCGGCAGGTACCTTACGAGCAGTACTTC.

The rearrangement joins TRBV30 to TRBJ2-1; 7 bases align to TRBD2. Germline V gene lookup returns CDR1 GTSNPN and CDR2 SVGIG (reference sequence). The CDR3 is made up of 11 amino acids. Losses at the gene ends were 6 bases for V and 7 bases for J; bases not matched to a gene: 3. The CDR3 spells CACAGVNEQFF. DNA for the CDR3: TGTGCCTGTGCGGGGGTGAATGAGCAGTTCTTC. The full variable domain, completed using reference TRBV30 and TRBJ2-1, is SQTIHQWPATLVQPVGSPLSLECTVEGTSNPNLYWYRQAAGRGLQLLFYSVGIGQISSEVPQNLSASRPQDRQFILSSKKLLLSDSGFYLCACAGVNEQFFGPGTRLTVL.

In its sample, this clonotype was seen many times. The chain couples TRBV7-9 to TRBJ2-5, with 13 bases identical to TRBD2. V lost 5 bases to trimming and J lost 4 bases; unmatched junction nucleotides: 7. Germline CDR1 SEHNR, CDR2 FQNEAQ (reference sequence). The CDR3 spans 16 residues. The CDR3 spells CASSPGLAGDTETQYF. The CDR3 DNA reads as TGTGCCAGCAGCCCTGGACTAGCGGGGGACACAGAGACCCAGTACTTC.

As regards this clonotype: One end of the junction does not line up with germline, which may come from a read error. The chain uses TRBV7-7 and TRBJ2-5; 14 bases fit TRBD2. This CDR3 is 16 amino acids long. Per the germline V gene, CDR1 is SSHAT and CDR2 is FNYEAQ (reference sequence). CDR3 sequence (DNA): TGTGCTAGCAGCCTCGGGACTAGCGGGAGCCAAGAGACCCAGTACTTC. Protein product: CASSLGTSGSQETQYF.

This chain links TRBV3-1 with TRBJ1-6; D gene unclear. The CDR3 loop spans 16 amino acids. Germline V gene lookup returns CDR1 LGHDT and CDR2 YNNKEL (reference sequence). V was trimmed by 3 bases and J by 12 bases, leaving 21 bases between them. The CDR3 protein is CASSQGAGPYPGPLHF. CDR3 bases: TGTGCCAGCAGCCAGGGAGCCGGGCCCTATCCGGGACCCCTCCACTTT.